The 30 T cell receptor beta chains given below trace back to one sample, sequenced in a study of beta chain features in type 1 diabetes (dated by TCRdb to 2016 to 2019). Here is what the overall study found, with its caveats: A moderate but significant shortening of TCRB CDR3 length was observed in type 1 diabetes patients in all four CD4+ subsets.

Libraries were built with the immunoSEQ multiplex PCR assay. The High Capacity cDNA Reverse Transcription Kit was used to reverse transcribe all of the isolated RNA, meaning that expressed TCRB transcripts were what got sequenced. This is the immuneACCESS table as TCRdb keeps it, with only in-frame sequences that have V and J called. A part of the clones is gone; compared with another copy, unresolved V genes explain less than half, and the rest is unexplained. The sample table lists fewer than 110,000 clones, 25% to 30% of them with a count of one. The ten largest clones take up about 0.57% of the sample. No antigens are known for them. The sample consisted of central memory CD4+ T cells from blood. The receptors derive from a woman aged 18-30 years with type 1 diabetes.

The V gene is TRBV28, the J gene TRBJ2-7, with a weak D call TRBD1 (6 bases). CDR3 size: 15 residues. Trimming removed 5 bases from V and 0 bases from J, with 14 bases in between. Germline V gene data show CDR1 as MDHEN and CDR2 as SYDVKM. DNA for the CDR3: TGTGCCAGCAGTCCACCGGGACACCGCTCCTACGAGCAGTACTTC. Encoded protein: CASSPPGHRSYEQYF.

The chain recombines TRBV28 with TRBJ1-2; D is perhaps TRBD1 (6 bases). The CDR3 runs to 15 residues. Germline V gene sequence: CDR1 MDHEN, CDR2 SYDVKM. Trimming cost V 2 bases and J 6 bases, with 16 bases left between them. CDR3 nucleotides: TGTGCCAGCAGTTTAACGCAGGGGACACCTAATGGCTACACCTTC. Its protein is CASSLTQGTPNGYTF.

This sequence joins TRBV5-1 and TRBJ2-7; D uncertain. V lost 0 bases and J lost 1, with 8 bases in between. The CDR3 consists of 14 residues. Germline loops: CDR1 SGHRS, CDR2 YFSETQ. CDR3 sequence reads: CASSLAAASYEQYF. CDR3 DNA: TGCGCCAGCAGCTTGGCGGCGGCTTCCTACGAGCAGTACTTC.

This clone occurred a few times. The chain employs TRBV5-4 and TRBJ2-2, with a weak D call TRBD1 (6 bases). Germline CDR1 reads SGHNT; CDR2 reads YYREEE (reference sequence). The V end lost 0 bases, the J end lost 6 bases, and 12 bases lay between the germline ends. The length of the CDR3 is 15 residues. CDR3 region: CASSLGGGRSGELFF. Written as DNA, the CDR3 is TGTGCCAGCAGCTTGGGAGGGGGTCGGTCCGGGGAGCTGTTTTTT.

In its sample, this clone was seen a few times. The rearrangement uses TRBV30 and TRBJ2-6; TRBD2 might be the D (5 bases). This CDR3 has 14 residues. Per germline, CDR1 GTSNPN and CDR2 SVGIG (reference sequence). Trimming pared 4 bases from V and 3 bases from J, leaving 10 bases between. This CDR3 reads CAWKAGFGANVLTF. CDR3 nucleotides: TGTGCCTGGAAGGCGGGCTTTGGGGCCAACGTCCTGACTTTC.

The chain joins TRBV9 to TRBJ2-1; D is uncertain. Trimming left V 0 bases short and J 1 base short, with 11 bases between. The germline V gene has CDR1 SGDLS and CDR2 YYNGEE. The CDR3 contains 16 residues. The chain's CDR3 is CASSVAPVESYNEQFF. The CDR3, as DNA: TGTGCCAGCAGCGTAGCCCCGGTCGAGTCCTACAATGAGCAGTTCTTC.

The genes are TRBV2 and TRBJ1-2, with a weak D call TRBD1 (6 bases). Between the trimmed V and J ends, which lost 5 bases and 4 bases, there was a span of 11 bases. CDR3 length equals 13 residues. Germline V gene data show CDR1 as SNHLY and CDR2 as FYNNEI. The CDR3 DNA follows: TGTGCCAGCAGTCCTGGACAGTTCTATGGCTACACCTTC. It yields the protein CASSPGQFYGYTF.

The rearrangement joins TRBV11-3 to TRBJ2-5; 14 bases align to TRBD2. The CDR3 contains 20 residues. V dropped 0 bases and J dropped 5; count of bases not matched to a gene: 14. The V gene's germline CDR1 is SGHNT and CDR2 YENEEA. CDR3 nucleotide sequence: TGTGCCAGCAGCTTAGATCGTCGACTAGCGGGAGGGATGCTATTGGAGACCCAGTACTTC. Protein sequence: CASSLDRRLAGGMLLETQYF.

This chain connects TRBV14 to TRBJ2-1; D is ambiguous. Trimming took 4 bases from V and 4 from J, leaving 17 bases between them. Germline assignment: CDR1 SGHDN and CDR2 FVKESK. The CDR3 loop spans 16 amino acids. CDR3 DNA sequence: TGTGCCAGCAGCCCAGCCAGGCAGCTACAATACAATGAGCAGTTCTTC. The encoded protein is CASSPARQLQYNEQFF.

The rearrangement links TRBV29-1 to TRBJ1-2; TRBD1 matches 7 bases. After removal of 4 bases from V and 8 bases from J, the junction contained 13 bases not matched to a gene. This CDR3 has 14 residues. Germline lookup yields CDR1 SQVTM and CDR2 ANQGSEA. The CDR3 DNA sequence: TGCAGCGTTGTCCCCACAGGGGCGGTCGACGGCTACACCTTC. It encodes CSVVPTGAVDGYTF.

The CDR3 region has the DNA TGTGCCAGCAGCCCTTCCCCTTCAGCGGATACGCAGTATTTT. It specifies CASSPSPSADTQYF. The rearrangement uses TRBV9 and TRBJ2-3, with D uncertain. The V and J ends lost 4 bases and 6 bases respectively, with 15 bases between them. The CDR3 is 14 residues long. Germline values: CDR1 SGDLS, CDR2 YYNGEE. Full variable domain (missing parts from reference TRBV9 and TRBJ2-3): DSGVTQTPKHLITATGQRVTLRCSPRSGDLSVYWYQQSLDQGLQFLIQYYNGEERAKGNILERFSAQQFPDLHSELNLSSLELGDSALYFCASSPSPSADTQYFGPGTRLTVL.

The rearrangement links TRBV18 to TRBJ2-6, with D tentatively TRBD2 (5 bases). The CDR3 has 15 residues. V was shortened by 6 bases and J by 4 bases, with 13 bases between the two germline ends. Germline lookup yields CDR1 KGHSH and CDR2 LQKENI. The CDR3: CASSPRGSGANVLTF. CDR3 DNA sequence: TGTGCCAGCTCCCCCCGAGGGTCAGGGGCCAACGTCCTGACTTTC.

This clone rates as medium-sized. CDR3 residues: CASSLGVAGRLPDTQYF. CDR3 sequence (DNA): TGTGCCAGCAGCTTAGGGGTCGCGGGACGACTCCCAGATACGCAGTATTTT. The chain links TRBV7-9 to TRBJ2-3; tentative D call: TRBD2 (6 bases). This CDR3 comprises 17 residues. V lost 1 base, J lost 4 bases, and 18 bases lay in between. Per the germline V gene, CDR1 is SEHNR and CDR2 is FQNEAQ (reference sequence).

J is TRBJ2-6 and V is TRBV2; 8 positions match TRBD1. V was clipped by 7 bases and J by 3 bases; unmatched bases: 11. Germline CDR1 reads SNHLY; CDR2 reads FYNNEI. The CDR3 covers 17 residues. The CDR3 DNA follows: TGTGCCAGCATCCCGGGACAGGCGGTCTTTGGGGCCAACGTCCTGACTTTC. This sequence encodes CASIPGQAVFGANVLTF.

This clone was recorded a few times. The chain recombines TRBV5-1 with TRBJ1-5, with TRBD1 identical over 8 bases. Germline V CDR1 and CDR2: SGHRS, YFSETQ. The CDR3 extends over 16 amino acids. With V trimmed by 4 bases and J by 2 bases, 8 bases remained unmatched. The CDR3: CASSPGQGGGNQPQHF. CDR3 nucleotides: TGCGCCAGCAGCCCTGGACAGGGAGGAGGCAATCAGCCCCAGCATTTT.

The chain uses TRBV7-6 and TRBJ2-5; tentatively, D is TRBD2 (6 bases). Germline V lookup: CDR1 SGHVS, CDR2 FNYEAQ. This CDR3 is 17 amino acids long. Trimming left V 0 bases short and J 4 bases short, with 18 bases between. Here the CDR3 DNA reads TGTGCCAGCAGCTTAGCGTGGTATGGTGCGGAGGGAGAGACCCAGTACTTC. Protein product: CASSLAWYGAEGETQYF.

CDR3 bases: TGCGCCAGCAGCCTTGGCCGGGACAGCTTATACAATGAGCAGTTCTTC. Translation gives CASSLGRDSLYNEQFF. The rearrangement links TRBV4-1 to TRBJ2-1, with TRBD1 matching 7 bases. Germline CDR1 MGHRA, CDR2 YSYEKL. The junction had 10 bases not matched to a gene; V was cut back by 4 bases and J by 4 bases. The CDR3 loop spans 16 amino acids.

This clone was detected once. V gene TRBV5-1 combines with J gene TRBJ2-5, with 15 bases identical to TRBD2. CDR1 SGHRS and CDR2 YFSETQ come from the germline V gene. The CDR3 extends over 15 amino acids. J lost 2 bases, V lost 4 bases, and 0 bases had no gene match. DNA for the CDR3: TGCGCCAGCAGCGGACTAGCGGGAGGGCAAGAGACCCAGTACTTC. It specifies CASSGLAGGQETQYF.

This clone was observed once. V usage is TRBV30 and J usage is TRBJ1-5; D is undetermined. Germline V CDR1 and CDR2: GTSNPN, SVGIG (reference sequence). This CDR3 is 16 amino acids long. V lost 0 bases to trimming and J lost 0 bases, with 12 bases between them. This CDR3 is CAWSVRGFRSNQPQHF. DNA for the CDR3: TGTGCCTGGAGTGTACGCGGGTTTCGTAGCAATCAGCCCCAGCATTTT.

In its sample, this clone was seen once. The chain recombines TRBV9 with TRBJ1-4, with D perhaps TRBD1 (5 bases). The germline gives CDR1 SGDLS, CDR2 YYNGEE. Trimming cost V 3 bases and J 4 bases, with 13 bases left between them. The CDR3 has 15 amino acids. CDR3 protein: CASSAALQVNEKLFF. CDR3 nucleotides: TGTGCCAGCAGCGCCGCTTTACAGGTTAATGAAAAACTGTTTTTT.

Of note for this clone: Other DNA variants within this sample encode the same CDR3. V gene TRBV7-2 combines with J gene TRBJ2-2; tentative D call: TRBD2 (6 bases). The CDR3 loop spans 16 amino acids. Germline loops: CDR1 SGHTA, CDR2 FQGNSA. V was cut by 2 bases and J by 1 base, with 11 bases left in between. The CDR3 coding sequence is TGTGCCAGCAGCTTAAGAGTAGCGGAGAACACCGGGGAGCTGTTTTTT. Translation: CASSLRVAENTGELFF.

This chain connects TRBV5-1 to TRBJ2-1; 10 positions match TRBD2. Looked up from germline, CDR1 is SGHRS and CDR2 is YFSETQ. The CDR3 covers 17 residues. V lost 5 bases to trimming and J lost 1 base; unmatched junction nucleotides: 9. DNA of the CDR3: TGCGCCAGCAGGGCGCTAGCGGGAGATCTGTCCTACAATGAGCAGTTCTTC. Translation: CASRALAGDLSYNEQFF. The variable domain in full, completed from reference TRBV5-1 and TRBJ2-1, reads KAGVTQTPRYLIKTRGQQVTLSCSPISGHRSVSWYQQTPGQGLQFLFEYFSETQRNKGNFPGRFSGRQFSNSRSEMNVSTLELGDSALYLCASRALAGDLSYNEQFFGPGTRLTVL.

The rearrangement joins TRBV25-1 to TRBJ1-4; 7 bases map to TRBD1. The CDR3 is made up of 14 amino acids. The germline V gene encodes CDR1 MGHDK and CDR2 SYGVNS. Trimming removed 6 bases from V and 8 bases from J; junction bases left unmatched: 9. The CDR3 spells CASRLRGRGEKLFF. Here the CDR3 DNA reads TGTGCCAGCAGATTAAGGGGGCGCGGAGAAAAACTGTTTTTT.

This clone has more than one count but fewer than ten. The rearrangement uses TRBV7-9 and TRBJ1-1, with a possible D match to TRBD1 (6 bases). Germline CDR1 is SEHNR and CDR2 is FQNEAQ (reference sequence). The CDR3 is 15 amino acids. V was pared by 2 bases and J by 5 bases, with 15 bases between. The CDR3 region has the DNA TGTGCCAGCAGCTTACCGACAGGCCTAAGGACTGAAGCTTTCTTT. Its protein product is CASSLPTGLRTEAFF.

This clone was seen ten or more times. The chain joins TRBV28 to TRBJ2-1; 14 positions agree with TRBD2. Germline values: CDR1 MDHEN, CDR2 SYDVKM. The CDR3 sequence is 16 residues long. V lost 4 bases to trimming and J lost 6 bases; unmatched junction nucleotides: 5. The CDR3 reads CASSSSGTSGSNEQFF. The CDR3 coding sequence is TGTGCCAGCAGTTCATCCGGGACTAGCGGGAGCAATGAGCAGTTCTTC.

The rearrangement uses TRBV6-1 and TRBJ2-3; 7 nucleotides agree with TRBD1. Per the germline V gene, CDR1 is MNHNS and CDR2 is SASEGT. Trimming cost V 4 bases and J 5 bases; bases outside gene matches: 6. The CDR3 has 14 amino acids. The CDR3 region is CASSGTSGGDTQYF. For the CDR3, the DNA is TGTGCCAGCAGTGGGACTTCAGGGGGAGATACGCAGTATTTT.

This chain links TRBV25-1 with TRBJ2-1, with TRBD2 matching over 10 bases. CDR1 MGHDK and CDR2 SYGVNS come from the germline V gene. J gave up 4 bases and V 4 bases, and 7 bases lay outside the gene matches. The CDR3 sequence is 16 residues long. The CDR3 DNA sequence: TGTGCCAGCAGTGGGGCCTATAGCGGGGGGTACAATGAGCAGTTCTTC. It translates to CASSGAYSGGYNEQFF.

This clone has just a few counts. The rearrangement joins TRBV28 to TRBJ2-7; 11 positions agree with TRBD1. Germline loops: CDR1 MDHEN, CDR2 SYDVKM. The trim removed 4 bases at V and 3 bases at J, leaving 8 bases unmatched. The CDR3 is 16 amino acids. In DNA, the CDR3 is TGTGCCAGCAGTTCTTACTCCGGGACAGGGGGCTACGAGCAGTACTTC. This translates into CASSSYSGTGGYEQYF. The complete variable domain, with remaining parts taken from reference TRBV28 and TRBJ2-7, reads DVKVTQSSRYLVKRTGEKVFLECVQDMDHENMFWYRQDPGLGLRLIYFSYDVKMKEKGDIPEGYSVSREKKERFSLILESASTNQTSMYLCASSSYSGTGGYEQYFGPGTRLTVT.

The genes are TRBV6-6 and TRBJ1-2; 7 positions agree with TRBD1. The germline V gene encodes CDR1 MNHNY and CDR2 SVGAGI (reference sequence). CDR3 length: 15 amino acids. The ends lost 1 base at V and 8 bases at J; junction bases unmatched: 10. CDR3 sequence (DNA): TGTGCCAGCAGTTACTTTAGTGGACAGGAGGAGGGCTACACCTTC. It encodes CASSYFSGQEEGYTF.

The V and J genes are TRBV10-1 and TRBJ1-1; D is unresolved. Germline CDR1 is WNHNN and CDR2 is SYGVQD (reference sequence). V gave up 4 bases and J gave up 8 bases, with 8 bases separating them. CDR3 length equals 11 residues. The DNA of the CDR3 is TGCGCCAGCAGTGGATACGGGGAAGCTTTCTTT. Protein product: CASSGYGEAFF.